Below, 2 T cell receptor beta chains from the same sample are listed, as sequenced in a study of cytomegalovirus exposure and HLA in healthy donors. PCR employed 60 Vbeta and 13 Jbeta primers. The repertoire was sequenced with immunoSEQ multiplex PCR; TCRdb's copy has only in-frame clones and lacks some. The sample carries roughly 150,000 clones, 82% recorded once. The material sequenced was PBMCs. The receptors were gathered from a male donor in good health and CMV-seronegative.

The V gene is TRBV4-1, the J gene TRBJ1-2; D gene ambiguous. Germline V gene data show CDR1 as MGHRA and CDR2 as YSYEKL. V shed 1 base and J shed 6 bases, with 9 bases lying between them. This CDR3 comprises 13 residues. CDR3 nucleotide sequence: TGCGCCAGCAGCCAAGGGTCCGGGGATGGCTACACCTTC. The encoded protein is CASSQGSGDGYTF.

V and J are TRBV5-1 and TRBJ2-1; TRBD2 aligns across 14 bases. Germline CDR1 SGHRS, CDR2 YFSETQ. This CDR3 is built from 15 residues. The V gene end was trimmed by 3 bases and the J gene end by 9 bases; junction bases not matched to a gene: 5. The CDR3 sequence is CASSWGLAGAGEQFF. CDR3 sequence (DNA): TGCGCCAGCAGCTGGGGACTAGCGGGAGCGGGTGAGCAGTTCTTC.